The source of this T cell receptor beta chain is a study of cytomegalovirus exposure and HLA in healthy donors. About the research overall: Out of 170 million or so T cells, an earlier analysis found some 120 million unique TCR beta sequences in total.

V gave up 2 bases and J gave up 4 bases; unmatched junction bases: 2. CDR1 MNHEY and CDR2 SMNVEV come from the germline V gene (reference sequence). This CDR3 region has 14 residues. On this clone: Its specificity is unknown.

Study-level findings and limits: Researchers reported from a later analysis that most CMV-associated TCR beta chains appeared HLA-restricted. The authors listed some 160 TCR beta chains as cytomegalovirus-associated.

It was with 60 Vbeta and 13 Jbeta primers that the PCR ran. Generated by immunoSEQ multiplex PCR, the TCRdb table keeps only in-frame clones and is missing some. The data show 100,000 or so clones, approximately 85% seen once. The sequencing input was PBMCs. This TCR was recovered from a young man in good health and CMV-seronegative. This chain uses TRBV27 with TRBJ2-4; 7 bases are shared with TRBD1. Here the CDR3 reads CASSLGTVKNIQYF. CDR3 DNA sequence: TGTGCCAGCAGTTTAGGGACAGTAAAAAACATTCAGTACTTC.